This entry is about one T cell receptor (beta chain). Its antigen remains unknown. A modified ARM-PCR protocol with three rounds of nested PCR amplified TCRbeta. TCRdb called the multiplex PCR reads again in MiXCR, with one record for every CDR3 protein. Altogether 55,000 to 65,000 distinct CDR3 sequences are present, 61% being singletons, with the ten largest covering around a third. The template was RNA from unsorted bulk tissue. Distant lung tissue was collected more than 3 cm away from the tumor edge. Trimming cost V 6 bases and J 4 bases, with 16 bases left between them. This CDR3 spans 15 amino acids. The data stem from a study of tumor and adjacent non-tumor tissue in lung cancer. Study-wide results and caveats: Tumor repertoires had a smaller top 100 clone share than normal lung. Tumor tissue had significantly higher TCR diversity than normal lung.

The chain couples TRBV12-3 or TRBV12-4 to TRBJ2-1, with D possibly matching TRBD2 (6 bases). Sequencing was performed on distant non-tumor lung tissue. This clonotype was obtained from a man in his 70s with non-small cell lung cancer. The chain's CDR3 is CASRPGGGEYNEQFF. CDR3 in DNA: TGTGCCAGCAGACCAGGAGGCGGGGAGTACAATGAGCAGTTCTTC.